The clone carrying this T cell receptor (beta chain) was detected many times. Its antigen is still unknown. This entry is derived from a study of regulatory T cells in long-lasting Graves disease. Whole-study results and caveats: Relative to new patients (roughly 950), persistent patients exhibited greater sharing of public clonotypes (around 3,000).

The authors built TCR beta libraries using iRepertoire HTBI primers and Arm-PCR of CDR3 regions. TCRdb reprocessed the multiplex PCR reads via MiXCR and lists one record per CDR3 protein. Of approximately 400,000 distinct CDR3 sequences listed, approximately 12% were seen once; the top ten hold 15% to 20%. Time point of the sample: newly diagnosed GD, antithyroid drugs for less than 3 months. PBMC RNA served as the TCR library source. The same sample was also used in a study of T cells in Graves' hyperthyroidism and ophthalmopathy. That source reports: Researchers report that a 13 V-J model separated ophthalmopathy from stable hyperthyroidism.

Sequences were derived from peripheral blood mononuclear cells (PBMCs), sampled at new diagnosis, from a patient treated with antithyroid drugs. The TCR sequence derives from a woman aged 18-30 years with Graves disease.

The CDR3: CSARARSGRSRHEQYF. In nucleotides, the CDR3 is TGCAGTGCTAGAGCCCGTAGCGGGAGGTCCCGCCACGAGCAGTACTTC. The chain recombines TRBV20-1 with TRBJ2-7, with TRBD2 matching 10 bases. The CDR3 is 16 amino acids. V was pared by 1 base and J by 5 bases, with 11 bases of the junction left unmatched. CDR1 and CDR2 from the germline V gene are DFQATT and SNEGSKA (reference sequence).